Sequencing of this T cell receptor (beta chain) was carried out in a study of T cell changes during pregnancy in multiple sclerosis. This table comes from immunoSEQ multiplex PCR, and its TCRdb copy is limited to in-frame clones, with some not included. The sample carries tens of thousands of clones, over 80% recorded once. With 3 bases removed from V and 3 bases from J, the gap between germline ends came to 10 bases. Germline V gives CDR1 MRHNA, CDR2 SNTAGT. This CDR3 is 14 amino acids long. This specimen was CD8+ T cells from peripheral blood mononuclear cells, taken in the third trimester of pregnancy. This chain links TRBV6-4 with TRBJ2-3; no reliable D call. The TCR sequence derives from a female donor with multiple sclerosis, enrolled in a pregnancy study. CDR3 amino acids: CASSERSETDTQYF. Here the CDR3 DNA reads TGTGCCAGCAGTGAAAGATCTGAGACAGATACGCAGTATTTT.